What follows is one TCR beta chain and its context. The antigen is unknown. The authors sequenced patients whose flow cytometry had shown CD8+CD57+ cell expansion. Germline lookup yields CDR1 SNHLY and CDR2 FYNNEI. The CDR3 covers 13 residues. V was pared by 5 bases and J by 7 bases, with 15 bases between. For CDR3 and TCR beta VDJ profiling, genomic DNA was the template used. One entry per CDR3 protein results from TCRdb running MiXCR on the reads. The table has hundreds of thousands of distinct CDR3 sequences, around a third seen once. These data originate in a study of CD8+CD57+ T cells in acquired aplastic anemia. Study-level information: The DNA of sorted CD4+ and CD8+ cells averaged around 3 ug. General study points: Patients and controls shared over 25 CD8+ CDR3 sequences, which appeared highly expressed in patients and within their immunodominant clones.

Specimen: sorted CD4+, CD8+, or CD8+CD57+ T cells (not recorded which) from PBMCs. V is TRBV2 and J is TRBJ2-7; D possibly matches TRBD1 or TRBD2 (5 bases each). The origin of this receptor is a human donor with aplastic anemia. DNA for the CDR3: TGTGCCAGCAGTCCCGGGACGACAGTAGAGCAGTACTTC. Translating gives CASSPGTTVEQYF.